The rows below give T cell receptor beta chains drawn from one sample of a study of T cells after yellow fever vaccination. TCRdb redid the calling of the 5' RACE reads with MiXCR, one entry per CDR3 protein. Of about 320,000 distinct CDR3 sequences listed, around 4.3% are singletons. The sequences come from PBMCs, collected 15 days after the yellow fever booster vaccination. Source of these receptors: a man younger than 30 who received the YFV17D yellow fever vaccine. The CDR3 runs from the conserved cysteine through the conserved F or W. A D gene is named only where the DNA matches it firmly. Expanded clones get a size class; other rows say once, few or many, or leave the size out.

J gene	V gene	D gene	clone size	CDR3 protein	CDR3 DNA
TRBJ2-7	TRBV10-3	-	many	CAIRAQSTYEQYF	TGTGCCATCAGAGCCCAGAGCACCTACGAGCAGTACTTC
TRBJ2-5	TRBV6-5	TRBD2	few	CASSRVIAGAETQYF	TGTGCCAGCAGCCGAGTCATAGCGGGGGCAGAGACCCAGTACTTC
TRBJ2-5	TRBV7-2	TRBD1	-	CASSGQGAPETQYF	TGTGCCAGCAGCGGACAGGGGGCTCCGGAGACCCAGTACTTC
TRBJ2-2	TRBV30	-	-	CAWSPFVGVRDGELFF	TGTGCCTGGAGTCCTTTTGTCGGAGTCCGGGACGGGGAGCTGTTTTTT
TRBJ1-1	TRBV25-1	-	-	CASTQSGNTEAFF	TGTGCCAGCACCCAATCAGGGAACACTGAAGCTTTCTTT
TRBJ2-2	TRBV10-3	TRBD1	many	CALSGGGGGELFF	TGTGCCCTCTCAGGGGGCGGCGGCGGGGAGCTGTTTTTT
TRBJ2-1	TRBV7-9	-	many	CASSLDGNEQFF	TGTGCCAGCAGCTTAGACGGTAATGAGCAGTTCTTC
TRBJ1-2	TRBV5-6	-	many	CASSMGVYGYTF	TGTGCCAGCAGCATGGGCGTCTATGGCTACACCTTC
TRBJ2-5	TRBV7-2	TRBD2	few	CASSVPGLAGFETQYF	TGTGCCAGCAGCGTTCCGGGACTAGCGGGGTTCGAGACCCAGTACTTC
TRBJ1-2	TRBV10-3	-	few	CAISSTYGYTF	TGTGCCATCAGTAGTACCTATGGCTACACCTTC
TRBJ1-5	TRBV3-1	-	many	CASSQESDGQPQHF	TGTGCCAGCAGCCAAGAAAGTGATGGTCAGCCCCAGCATTTT
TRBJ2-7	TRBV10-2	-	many	CASRGSIGEQYF	TGCGCCAGCAGAGGGTCTATCGGGGAGCAGTACTTC
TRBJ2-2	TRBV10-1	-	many	CASSVAGRDGELFF	TGCGCCAGCAGTGTGGCAGGGCGGGACGGGGAGCTGTTTTTT
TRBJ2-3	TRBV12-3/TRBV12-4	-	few	CASSLQVRASDTQYF	TGTGCCAGCAGTTTACAGGTCAGGGCCTCAGATACGCAGTATTTT
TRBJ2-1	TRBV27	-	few	CASSLSGRLYNEQFF	TGTGCCAGCAGTTTGTCAGGGCGCCTCTACAATGAGCAGTTCTTC
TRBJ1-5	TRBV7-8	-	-	CASSLSGINQPQHF	TGTGCCAGCAGCTTATCAGGGATCAATCAGCCCCAGCATTTT
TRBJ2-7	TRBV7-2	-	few	CASSLGPTGYEQYF	TGTGCCAGCAGCTTAGGACCTACGGGGTACGAGCAGTACTTC
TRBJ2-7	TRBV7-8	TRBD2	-	CASSWTSGESYEQYF	TGTGCCAGCAGTTGGACTAGCGGGGAATCCTACGAGCAGTACTTC
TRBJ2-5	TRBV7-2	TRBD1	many	CASSRTGETQYF	TGTGCCAGCAGCCGGACAGGGGAGACCCAGTACTTC
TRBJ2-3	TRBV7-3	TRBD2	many	CASSPSGGDADTQYF	TGTGCCAGCAGCCCTTCCGGGGGGGATGCGGATACGCAGTATTTT
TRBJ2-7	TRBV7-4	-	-	CASTRGAPPYEQYF	TGTGCCAGCACACGGGGGGCCCCCCCCTACGAGCAGTACTTC
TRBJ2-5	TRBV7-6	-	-	CASSHLGVRETQYF	TGTGCCAGCAGCCACCTCGGGGTCCGAGAGACCCAGTACTTC
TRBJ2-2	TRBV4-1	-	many	CASSPQENTGELFF	TGCGCCAGCAGCCCACAGGAGAACACCGGGGAGCTGTTTTTT
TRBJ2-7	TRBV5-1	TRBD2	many	CASSPHGLAVTEQYF	TGCGCCAGCAGCCCACACGGACTAGCGGTAACCGAGCAGTACTTC
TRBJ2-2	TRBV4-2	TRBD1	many	CASSQEGFRGTNTGELFF	TGTGCCAGCAGCCAAGAGGGTTTCAGGGGGACGAACACCGGGGAGCTGTTTTTT
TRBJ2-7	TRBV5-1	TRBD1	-	CASSLVPRQGDEQYF	TGCGCCAGCAGCTTGGTCCCTAGACAGGGAGACGAGCAGTACTTC
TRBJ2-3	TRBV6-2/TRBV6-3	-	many	CASSRSYPDTQYF	TGTGCCAGCAGCAGGAGCTACCCAGATACGCAGTATTTT
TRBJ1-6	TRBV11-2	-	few	CASSLDRRAYNSPLHF	TGTGCCAGCAGCTTAGATCGGAGAGCCTATAATTCACCCCTCCACTTT
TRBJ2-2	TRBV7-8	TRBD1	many	CASSLDRGQNLIGELFF	TGTGCCAGCAGCTTAGACAGGGGGCAAAACTTGATCGGGGAGCTGTTTTTT
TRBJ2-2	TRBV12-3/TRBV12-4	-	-	CASSTTGTGELFF	TGTGCCAGCAGCACAACAGGGACCGGGGAGCTGTTTTTT
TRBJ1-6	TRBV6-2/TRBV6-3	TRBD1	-	CASSYRGLDSPLHF	TGTGCCAGCAGCTACAGGGGGCTTGATTCACCCCTCCACTTT
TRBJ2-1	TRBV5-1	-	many	CASKPLGGNDNEQFF	TGCGCCAGCAAGCCCCTTGGTGGGAATGACAATGAGCAGTTCTTC
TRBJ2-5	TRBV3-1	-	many	CASSLLGGGGLQETQYF	TGTGCCAGCAGCCTCCTTGGGGGTGGGGGGCTCCAAGAGACCCAGTACTTC
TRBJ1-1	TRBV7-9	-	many	CASSFTGNTEAFF	TGTGCCAGCAGCTTCACAGGGAACACTGAAGCTTTCTTT
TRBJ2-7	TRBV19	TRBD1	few	CASSIRTGFYEQYF	TGTGCCAGTAGTATCCGGACAGGGTTCTACGAGCAGTACTTC
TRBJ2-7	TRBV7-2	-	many	CASSPFGDEQYF	TGTGCCAGCAGCCCCTTTGGGGACGAGCAGTACTTC
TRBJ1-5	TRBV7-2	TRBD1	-	CASSPQGGGQPQHF	TGTGCCAGCAGCCCTCAGGGGGGGGGGCAGCCCCAGCATTTT
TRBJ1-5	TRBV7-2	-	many	CASSFGGDQPQHF	TGTGCCAGCAGCTTCGGGGGGGATCAGCCCCAGCATTTT